Detailed here is one T cell receptor (beta chain). This record comes from a study of blood T cell repertoires in COVID-19. Here immunoSEQ multiplex PCR was the method, and the copy in TCRdb shows in-frame clones only, minus some. The data hold about 80,000 clones, with 75% to 90% observed a single time. Trimming stripped 7 bases from V and 9 bases from J, with 15 bases between. This CDR3 is built from 12 residues. The clonotype originates from a woman in her forties with active or convalescent COVID-19. Sequenced input: peripheral blood. V and J are TRBV12-3 or TRBV12-4 and TRBJ2-5, with D perhaps matching TRBD1 (5 bases). The CDR3 coding sequence is TGTGCCAGCAAGTCAGGGCCGGCGTCCCAGTACTTC. This sequence encodes CASKSGPASQYF.